The source of this T cell receptor (beta chain) is a study of CXCR3-negative and CXCR3-positive naive CD8 T cells. The TRB cDNA libraries were prepared by 5' RACE with UMI labels. For each CDR3 protein, TCRdb gives one entry from its re-call of the 5' RACE reads, without DNA. The specimen's table records 45,000 to 55,000 distinct CDR3 sequences. A word on this clonotype: Its antigen is still unknown.

Study outcomes and limitations: Diversity in memory CD8+ cells fell much lower than the comparably high levels seen in both naive subsets.

CDR3 length: 14 amino acids. Germline values: CDR1 DFQATT, CDR2 SNEGSKA (reference sequence). The specimen sequenced was memory CD8+ T cells from blood. V and J are TRBV20-1 and TRBJ2-7. This TCR was recovered from a human donor in good health. Some clones in this sample may be carry-over from other donors' samples. This chain's CDR3 is CSARDQGSAYEQYF.